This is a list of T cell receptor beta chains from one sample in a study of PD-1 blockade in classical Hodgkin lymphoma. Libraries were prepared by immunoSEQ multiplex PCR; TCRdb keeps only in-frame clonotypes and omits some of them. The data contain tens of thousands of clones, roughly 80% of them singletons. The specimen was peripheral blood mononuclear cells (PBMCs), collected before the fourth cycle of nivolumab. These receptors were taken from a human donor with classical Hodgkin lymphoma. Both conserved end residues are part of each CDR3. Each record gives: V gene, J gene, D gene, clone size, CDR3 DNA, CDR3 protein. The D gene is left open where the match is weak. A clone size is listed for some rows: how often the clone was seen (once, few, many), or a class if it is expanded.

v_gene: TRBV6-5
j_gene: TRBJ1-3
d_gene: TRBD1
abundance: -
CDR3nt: TGTGCCAGCAGTTACTCTCGGACAGGCTCTGGAAACACCATATATTTT
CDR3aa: CASSYSRTGSGNTIYF

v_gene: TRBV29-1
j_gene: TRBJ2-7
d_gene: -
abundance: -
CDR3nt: TGCAGCGTCAGCGGGCTTCTTTACGAGCAGTACTTC
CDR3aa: CSVSGLLYEQYF

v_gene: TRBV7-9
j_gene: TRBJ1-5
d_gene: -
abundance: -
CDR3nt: TGTGCCAGCAGCCGAGGGGAGTCTGGTGACTATCAGCCCCAGCATTTT
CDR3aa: CASSRGESGDYQPQHF

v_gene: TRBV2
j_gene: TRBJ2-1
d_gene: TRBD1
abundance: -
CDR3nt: TGTGCCGGACGAGGGACAGGATTCTCCGGGAGCAATGAGCAGTTCTTC
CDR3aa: CAGRGTGFSGSNEQFF

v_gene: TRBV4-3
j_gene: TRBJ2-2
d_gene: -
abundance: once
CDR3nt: TGCGCCAGCAGCCAAGCCCCAACCGGGGAGCTGTTTTTT
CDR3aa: CASSQAPTGELFF

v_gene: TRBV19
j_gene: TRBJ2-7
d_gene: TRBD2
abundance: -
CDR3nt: TGTGCCAGTAGTACAGGGACTAGAGGGAACGAGCAGTACTTC
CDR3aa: CASSTGTRGNEQYF

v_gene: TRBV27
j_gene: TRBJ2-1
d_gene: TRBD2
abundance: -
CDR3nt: TGTGCCAGCAGCCTCAGAGCGGGGGCCTTGGACAATGAGCAGTTCTTC
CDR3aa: CASSLRAGALDNEQFF

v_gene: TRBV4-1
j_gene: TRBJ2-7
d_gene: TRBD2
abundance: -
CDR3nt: TGCGCCAGCAGCCAATACTTTGGACTAGCGGGAGACTACGAGCAGTACTTC
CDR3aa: CASSQYFGLAGDYEQYF

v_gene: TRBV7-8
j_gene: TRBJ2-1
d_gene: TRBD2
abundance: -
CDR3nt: TGTGCCAGCAGCCCGGGACTAGCGGGAGGATCCTACAATGAGCAGTTCTTC
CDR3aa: CASSPGLAGGSYNEQFF

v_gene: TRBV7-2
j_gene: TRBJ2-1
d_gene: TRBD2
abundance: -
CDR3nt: TGTGCCAGCAGCTTTGGACTAGCGGTTAATGAGCAGTTCTTC
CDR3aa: CASSFGLAVNEQFF

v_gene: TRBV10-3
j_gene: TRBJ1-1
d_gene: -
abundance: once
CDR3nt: TGTGCCATCAGGGAGGGAGTCGGCACTGAAGCTTTCTTT
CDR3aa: CAIREGVGTEAFF

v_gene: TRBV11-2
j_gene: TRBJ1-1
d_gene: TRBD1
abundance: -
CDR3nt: TGTGCCAGCAGCTTAGCCGGGACAGGAGATGAAGCTTTCTTT
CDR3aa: CASSLAGTGDEAFF

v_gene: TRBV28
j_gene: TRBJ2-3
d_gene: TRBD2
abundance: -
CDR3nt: TGTGCCAGCAGAAAACTAGCGGGAACAGATACGCAGTATTTT
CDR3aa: CASRKLAGTDTQYF

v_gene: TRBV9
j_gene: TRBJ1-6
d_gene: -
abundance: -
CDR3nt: TGTGTCAGCAGCGTAGCCCCGGGGGCTCTTGGGGCACCCCTCCACTTT
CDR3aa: CVSSVAPGALGAPLHF

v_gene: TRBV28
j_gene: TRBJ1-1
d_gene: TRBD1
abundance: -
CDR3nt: TGTGCCAGCAGTCGCCGTGGGACAGGGTGGTACACTGAAGCTTTCTTT
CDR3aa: CASSRRGTGWYTEAFF

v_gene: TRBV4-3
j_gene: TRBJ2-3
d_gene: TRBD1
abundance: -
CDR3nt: TGCGCCAGCAGCTTGACAGGGCCAGGGGCGGATACGCAGTATTTT
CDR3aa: CASSLTGPGADTQYF

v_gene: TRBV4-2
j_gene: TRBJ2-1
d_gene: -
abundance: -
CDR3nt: TGTGCCAGCCGAGTTGGGCTAGCGCGCTGGGATGAGCAGTTCTTC
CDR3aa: CASRVGLARWDEQFF

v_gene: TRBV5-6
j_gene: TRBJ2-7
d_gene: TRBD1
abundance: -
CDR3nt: TGTGCCAGCAGCTTGAGGGACAGGGTCGTCTACGAGCAGTACTTC
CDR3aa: CASSLRDRVVYEQYF

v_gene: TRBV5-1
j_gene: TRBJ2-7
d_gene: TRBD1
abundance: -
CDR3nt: TGCGCCAGCAGCTTGGGCCGGACAGGTTCCTACGAGCAGTACTTC
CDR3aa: CASSLGRTGSYEQYF

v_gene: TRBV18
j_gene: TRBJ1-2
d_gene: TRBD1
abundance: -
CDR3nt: TGTGCCAGCTCACCACTATTAGGACAGGGGGGTGTCGTTGGCTACACCTTC
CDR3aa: CASSPLLGQGGVVGYTF

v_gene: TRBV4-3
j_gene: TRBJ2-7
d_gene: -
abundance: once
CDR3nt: TGCGCCAGCAGCCAAGGAACGGACGGCTACTCCTACGAGCAGTACTTC
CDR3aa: CASSQGTDGYSYEQYF

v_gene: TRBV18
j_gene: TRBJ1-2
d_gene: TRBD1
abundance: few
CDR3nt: TGTGCCAGCTCACCACTCAGGGGGGAAGGCTACACCTTC
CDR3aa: CASSPLRGEGYTF

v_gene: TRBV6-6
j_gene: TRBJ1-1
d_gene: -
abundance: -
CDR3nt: TGTGCCAGCACCCCCCGCTTCGGTGAAGCTTTCTTT
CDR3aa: CASTPRFGEAFF

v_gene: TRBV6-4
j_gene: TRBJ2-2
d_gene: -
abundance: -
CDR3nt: TGTGCCAGCAAGGCGGGACGGAACACCGGGGAGCTGTTTTTT
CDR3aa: CASKAGRNTGELFF

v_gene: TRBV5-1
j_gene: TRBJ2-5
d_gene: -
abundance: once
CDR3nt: TGCGCCAGCAGCTCAACCGGGACCCGGGAAGAGACCCAGTACTTC
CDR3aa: CASSSTGTREETQYF

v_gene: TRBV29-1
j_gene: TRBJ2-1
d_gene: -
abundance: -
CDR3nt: TGCTCAGAGGGACTTATCTCCTACAATGAGCAGTTCTTC
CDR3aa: CSEGLISYNEQFF